The sample holds a few counts of the clone carrying this T cell receptor (beta chain). Its specificity is unknown. This sample stems from a study of T-cell memory formation after mild COVID-19. Researchers used 5'RACE with constant-segment primers to make TCR alpha and TCR beta cDNA libraries that carry sample barcodes and UMIs. TCRdb redid the calling of the 5' RACE reads with MiXCR, one entry per CDR3 protein. The sample holds about half a million distinct CDR3 sequences, roughly 18% seen once. Findings and limits, study-wide: Pre-infection memory showed some responding clones, and this suggested that cross-reactive memory joined. Contracting CD4+ clones were located mainly in CM and EM, and CD8+ clones in EMRA. Clones from the second wave (peaking day 37) had unconfirmed SARS-CoV-2 specificity.

Germline lookup yields CDR1 SGHRS and CDR2 YFSETQ. The V and J ends lost 0 bases and 3 bases respectively, with 12 bases between them. The CDR3 covers 16 residues. The chain recombines TRBV5-1 with TRBJ1-4; the D gene is possibly TRBD1 (6 bases). What was sequenced was PBMCs or a T cell subset sorted from them (not recorded which). The receptor was derived from an adult woman who had mild COVID-19 (a few samples of this study predate the infection). Cell type and time point are not known. CDR3 bases: TGCGCCAGCAGCTTGGCATCTGGACAGCCTAATGAAAAACTGTTTTTT. Its translation is CASSLASGQPNEKLFF.